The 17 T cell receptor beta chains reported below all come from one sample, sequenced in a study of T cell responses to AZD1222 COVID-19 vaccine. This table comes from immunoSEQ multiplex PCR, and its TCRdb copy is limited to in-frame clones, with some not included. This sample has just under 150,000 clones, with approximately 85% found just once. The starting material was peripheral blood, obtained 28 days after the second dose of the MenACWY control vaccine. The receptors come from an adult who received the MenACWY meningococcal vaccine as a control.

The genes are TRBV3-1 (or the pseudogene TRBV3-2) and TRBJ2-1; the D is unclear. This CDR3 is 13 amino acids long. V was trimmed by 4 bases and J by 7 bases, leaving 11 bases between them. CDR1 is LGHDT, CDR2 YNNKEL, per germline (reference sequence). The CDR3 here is CASSPPRRNEQFF. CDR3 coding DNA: TGTGCCAGCAGCCCACCCCGTCGAAATGAGCAGTTCTTC.

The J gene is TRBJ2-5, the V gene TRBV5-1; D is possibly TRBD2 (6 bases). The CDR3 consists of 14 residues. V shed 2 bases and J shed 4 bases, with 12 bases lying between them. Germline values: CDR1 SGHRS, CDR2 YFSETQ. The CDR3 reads CASSFGGRRETQYF. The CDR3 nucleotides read TGCGCCAGCAGCTTTGGTGGGAGGAGAGAGACCCAGTACTTC.

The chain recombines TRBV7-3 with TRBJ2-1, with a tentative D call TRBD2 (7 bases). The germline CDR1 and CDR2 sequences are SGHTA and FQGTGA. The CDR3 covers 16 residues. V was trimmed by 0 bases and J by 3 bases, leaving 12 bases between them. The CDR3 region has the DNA TGTGCCAGCAGCTTAACGGCGGGGGCGGGCTACAATGAGCAGTTCTTC. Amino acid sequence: CASSLTAGAGYNEQFF.

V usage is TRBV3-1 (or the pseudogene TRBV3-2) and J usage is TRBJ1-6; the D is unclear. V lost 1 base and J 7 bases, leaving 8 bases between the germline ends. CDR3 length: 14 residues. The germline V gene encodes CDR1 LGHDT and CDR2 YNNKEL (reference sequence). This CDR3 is CASSQGEGNSPLHF. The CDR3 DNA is TGTGCCAGCAGCCAAGGGGAGGGAAATTCACCCCTCCACTTT.

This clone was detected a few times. The CDR3 DNA follows: TGTGCCAGCAGCATTAGCGGGAAAGGCACAGATACGCAGTATTTT. Translation: CASSISGKGTDTQYF. The chain couples TRBV5-4 to TRBJ2-3, with TRBD2 identical over 8 bases. The CDR3 runs to 15 residues. Germline-derived CDR1 and CDR2 are SGHNT and YYREEE (reference sequence). V lost 4 bases, J lost 1 base, and 5 bases stayed unmatched.

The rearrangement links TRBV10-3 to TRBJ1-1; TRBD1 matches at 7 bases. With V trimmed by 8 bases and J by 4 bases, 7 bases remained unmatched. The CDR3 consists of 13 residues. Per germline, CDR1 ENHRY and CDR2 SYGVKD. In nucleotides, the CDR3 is TGTGCCATCGGACAGGCCAGAGGCACTGAAGCTTTCTTT. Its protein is CAIGQARGTEAFF.

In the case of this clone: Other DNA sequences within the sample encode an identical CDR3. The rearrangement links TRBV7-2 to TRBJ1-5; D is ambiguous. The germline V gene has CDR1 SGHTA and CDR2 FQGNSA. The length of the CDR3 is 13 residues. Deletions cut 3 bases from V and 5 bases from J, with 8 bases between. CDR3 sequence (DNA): TGTGCCAGCAGCTTCAAAGGAGATCAGCCCCAGCATTTT. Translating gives CASSFKGDQPQHF.

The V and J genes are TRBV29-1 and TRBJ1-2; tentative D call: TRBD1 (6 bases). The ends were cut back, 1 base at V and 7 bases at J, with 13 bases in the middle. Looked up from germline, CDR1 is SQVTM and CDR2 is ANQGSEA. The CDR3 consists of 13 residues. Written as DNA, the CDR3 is TGCAGCGTTGAAGCGTGGGGGCGAGGTGGCTACACCTTC. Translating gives CSVEAWGRGGYTF.

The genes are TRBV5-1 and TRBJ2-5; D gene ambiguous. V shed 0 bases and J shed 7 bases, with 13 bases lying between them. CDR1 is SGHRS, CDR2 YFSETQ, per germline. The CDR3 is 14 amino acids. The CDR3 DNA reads TGCGCCAGCAGCTTGGACAGAAGGGCAGGGACCCAGTACTTC. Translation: CASSLDRRAGTQYF.

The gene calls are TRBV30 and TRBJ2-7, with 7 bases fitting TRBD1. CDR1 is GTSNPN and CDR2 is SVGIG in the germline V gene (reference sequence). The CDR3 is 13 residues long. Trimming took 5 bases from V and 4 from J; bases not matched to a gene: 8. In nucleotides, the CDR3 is TGTGCCTGGGGGGGACAGAGGCCATACGAGCAGTACTTC. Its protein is CAWGGQRPYEQYF.

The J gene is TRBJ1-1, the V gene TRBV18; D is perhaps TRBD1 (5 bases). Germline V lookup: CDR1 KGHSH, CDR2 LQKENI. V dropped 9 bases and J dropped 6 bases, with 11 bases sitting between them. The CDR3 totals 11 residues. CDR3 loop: CASSRGSEAFF. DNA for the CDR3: TGTGCCAGTTCCCGGGGGTCTGAAGCTTTCTTT. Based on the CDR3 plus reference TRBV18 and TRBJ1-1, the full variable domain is NAGVMQNPRHLVRRRGQEARLRCSPMKGHSHVYWYRQLPEEGLKFMVYLQKENIIDESGMPKERFSAEFPKEGPSILRIQQVVRGDSAAYFCASSRGSEAFFGQGTRLTVV.

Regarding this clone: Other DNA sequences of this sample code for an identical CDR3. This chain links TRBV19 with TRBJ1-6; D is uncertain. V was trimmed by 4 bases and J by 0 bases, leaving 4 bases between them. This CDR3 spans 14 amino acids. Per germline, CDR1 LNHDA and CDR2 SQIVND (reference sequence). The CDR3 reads CASSTGSYNSPLHF. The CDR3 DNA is TGTGCCAGTAGTACGGGCTCCTATAATTCACCCCTCCACTTT.

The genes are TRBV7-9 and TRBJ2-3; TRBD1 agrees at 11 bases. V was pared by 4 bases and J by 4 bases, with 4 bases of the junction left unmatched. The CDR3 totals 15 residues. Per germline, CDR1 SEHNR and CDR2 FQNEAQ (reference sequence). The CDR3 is CASSWGQGDSDTQYF. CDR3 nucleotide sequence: TGTGCCAGCAGCTGGGGACAGGGGGATTCAGATACGCAGTATTTT.

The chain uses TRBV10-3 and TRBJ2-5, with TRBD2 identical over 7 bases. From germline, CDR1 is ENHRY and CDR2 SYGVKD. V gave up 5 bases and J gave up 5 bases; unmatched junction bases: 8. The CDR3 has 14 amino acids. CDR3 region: CAISPTNSGETQYF. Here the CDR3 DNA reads TGTGCCATCAGTCCGACGAATAGCGGGGAGACCCAGTACTTC.

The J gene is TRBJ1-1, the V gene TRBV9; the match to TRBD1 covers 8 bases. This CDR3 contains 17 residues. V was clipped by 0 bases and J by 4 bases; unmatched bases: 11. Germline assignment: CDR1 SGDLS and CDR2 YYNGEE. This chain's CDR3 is CASSVDPMAGQATEAFF. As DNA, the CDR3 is TGTGCCAGCAGCGTAGATCCCATGGCGGGACAGGCCACTGAAGCTTTCTTT.

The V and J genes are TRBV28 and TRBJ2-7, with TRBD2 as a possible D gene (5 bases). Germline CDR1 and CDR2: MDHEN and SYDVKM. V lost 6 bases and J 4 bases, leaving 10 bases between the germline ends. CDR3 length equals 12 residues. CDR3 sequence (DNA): TGTGCCAGCAGCCACAGACTATACGAGCAGTACTTC. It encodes CASSHRLYEQYF.

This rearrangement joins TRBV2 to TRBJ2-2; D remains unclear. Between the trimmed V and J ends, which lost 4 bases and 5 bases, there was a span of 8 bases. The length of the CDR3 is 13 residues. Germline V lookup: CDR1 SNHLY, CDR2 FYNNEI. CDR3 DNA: TGTGCCAGCAGTGTAACGGCAACCGGGGAGCTGTTTTTT. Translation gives CASSVTATGELFF.